This entry is about one T cell receptor beta chain. This sample is drawn from a study of patients and donors after allogeneic stem cell transplantation. TCRdb ran MiXCR on the RT-PCR reads and lists one entry per CDR3 protein. The repertoire holds more than 850,000 distinct CDR3 sequences, with over 15% as singletons. The V gene's germline CDR1 is SGHTA and CDR2 FQGNSA. Trimming removed 7 bases from V and 8 bases from J, with 12 bases in between. The CDR3 is made up of 13 amino acids. This clonotype originated in a human donor who was either an allogeneic HSCT recipient or a stem cell or donor lymphocyte infusion donor (not recorded which). It is not recorded whose cells these are; they may come from a transplant donor. The sample was blood, either unsorted or a sorted T cell fraction (not recorded which). The J gene is TRBJ1-6, the V gene TRBV7-2, with TRBD1 as a possible D gene (5 bases). Here the CDR3 reads CASNPGTHSPLHF. DNA for the CDR3: TGTGCCAGCAACCCGGGGACCCATTCACCCCTCCACTTT.